This T cell receptor (beta chain) was recovered during a study of blood T cell repertoires in COVID-19. Study at large: Researchers got acute and convalescent COVID-19 samples from the United States, Italy and Spain. T cells, B-cell-depleted T cells, or PBMCs provided the cDNA or gDNA that served as material.

Original data processing: Nucleated cell number was recorded as an estimate derived from reference gene primer amplification. TCRdb's copy holds only in-frame clones and misses some; the assay was immunoSEQ multiplex PCR. V and J calls and clone size are as listed in that table; D and trimming were resolved from the DNA. In the table there are tens of thousands of clones, 80% of which are singletons. Sequenced sample: peripheral blood. The receptor's source is a woman in her 70s with acute or convalescent COVID-19.

In DNA, the CDR3 is TGTGCCAGCAGTCCCTCGGTGGCCAAAAACATTCAGTACTTC. It is translated as CASSPSVAKNIQYF. The chain is built from TRBV27 and TRBJ2-4; no clear D gene. The CDR3 sequence is 14 residues long. Deletions cut 5 bases from V and 1 base from J, with 9 bases between. Looked up from germline, CDR1 is MNHEY and CDR2 is SMNVEV (reference sequence).